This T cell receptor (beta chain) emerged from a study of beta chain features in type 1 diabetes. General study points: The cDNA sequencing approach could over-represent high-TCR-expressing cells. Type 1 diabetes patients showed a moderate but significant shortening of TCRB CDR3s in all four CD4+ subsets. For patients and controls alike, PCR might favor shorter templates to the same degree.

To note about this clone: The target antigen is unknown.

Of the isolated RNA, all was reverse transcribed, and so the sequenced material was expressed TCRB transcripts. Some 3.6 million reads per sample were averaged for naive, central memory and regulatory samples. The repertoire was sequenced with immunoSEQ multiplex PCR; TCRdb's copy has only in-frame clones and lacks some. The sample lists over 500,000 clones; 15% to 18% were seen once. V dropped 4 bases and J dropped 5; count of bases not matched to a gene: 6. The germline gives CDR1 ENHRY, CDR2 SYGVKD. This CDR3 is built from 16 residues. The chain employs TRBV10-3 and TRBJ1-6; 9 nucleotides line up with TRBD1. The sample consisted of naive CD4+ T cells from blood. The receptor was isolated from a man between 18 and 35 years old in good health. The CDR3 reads CAISVDRGGHNSPLHF. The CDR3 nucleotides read TGTGCCATCAGTGTCGACAGGGGGGGTCATAATTCACCCCTCCACTTT.